This TCR beta chain was observed in a study of T-cell memory formation after mild COVID-19. Study context: Among the donors, TCR clusters were largely specific to each donor. Study conclusions and caveats: A second wave of clones peaked on day 37, and their SARS-CoV-2 specificity went unconfirmed. That cross-reactive memory joined was suggested by some responding clones appearing in pre-infection memory.

This clonotype was counted only a few times. What it binds is unknown. A single record per CDR3 protein comes from TCRdb applying MiXCR to the 5' RACE reads. The data hold about 470,000 distinct CDR3 sequences, with approximately 18% observed a single time. The CDR3 has 14 amino acids. With V trimmed by 5 bases and J by 6 bases, 8 bases remained unmatched. Germline values: CDR1 DFQATT, CDR2 SNEGSKA (reference sequence). Sequenced material: PBMCs or a T cell subset sorted from them (not recorded which). The origin of this receptor is an adult woman who had mild COVID-19 (a few samples of this study predate the infection). Cell type and time point are not known. V usage is TRBV20-1 and J usage is TRBJ1-5; 9 bases are a match to TRBD1. CDR3 DNA: TGCAGTGCTCCCCGACAGGGGGTCGGTCAGCCCCAGCATTTT. This sequence encodes CSAPRQGVGQPQHF.